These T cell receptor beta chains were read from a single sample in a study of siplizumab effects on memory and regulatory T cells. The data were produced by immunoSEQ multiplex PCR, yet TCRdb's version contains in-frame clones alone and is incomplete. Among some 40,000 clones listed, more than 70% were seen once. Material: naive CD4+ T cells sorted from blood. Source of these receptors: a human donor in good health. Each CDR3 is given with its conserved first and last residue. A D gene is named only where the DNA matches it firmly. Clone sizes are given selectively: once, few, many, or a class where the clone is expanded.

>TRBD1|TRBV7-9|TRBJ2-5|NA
TGTGCCAGCAGCACGACAGGGCCCGGGGTGACCCAGTACTTC
CASSTTGPGVTQYF
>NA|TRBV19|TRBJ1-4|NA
TGTGCCAGTAGTATCGTAGGGCGTAATGAAAAACTGTTTTTT
CASSIVGRNEKLFF
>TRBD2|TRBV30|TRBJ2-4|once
TGTGCCTGGAGTGAGATCGGTCAGCGGGAGGGCCGGGCTTTTCCCAAAAACATTCAGTACTTC
CAWSEIGQREGRAFPKNIQYF
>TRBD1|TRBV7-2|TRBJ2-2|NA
TGTGCCAGCAGCGCCCGGACAGGGAGTGGCACCGGGGAGCTGTTTTTT
CASSARTGSGTGELFF
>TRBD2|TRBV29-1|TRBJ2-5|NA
TGCAGTTACTTTCCGGGACTAGCGGGGAAAGAGACCCAGTACTTC
CSYFPGLAGKETQYF
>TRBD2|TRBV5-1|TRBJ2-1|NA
TGCGCCAGCAGCCCGAGTCCTTCCGGGACTAGCGGGAGCCATGAGCAGTTCTTC
CASSPSPSGTSGSHEQFF
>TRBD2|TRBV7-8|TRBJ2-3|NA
TGTGCCAGCAGCTTAAGACTAGCGGGAGGAACAGATACGCAGTATTTT
CASSLRLAGGTDTQYF
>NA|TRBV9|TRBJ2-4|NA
TGTGCCAGCAGCCCTAGCGACAGTTTCTTTTTAGCCAAAAACATTCAGTACTTC
CASSPSDSFFLAKNIQYF
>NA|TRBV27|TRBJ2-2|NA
TGTGCCAGCAGTTTAGTTGGGACCGGGGAGCTGTTTTTT
CASSLVGTGELFF
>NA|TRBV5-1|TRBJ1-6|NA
TGCGCCAGCAGCTTGATGCAGGGATGGGATTCACCCCTCCACTTT
CASSLMQGWDSPLHF
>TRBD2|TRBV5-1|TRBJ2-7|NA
TGCGCCAGCAGCTTGACGGGGGGAGATTCCTACGAGCAGTACTTC
CASSLTGGDSYEQYF
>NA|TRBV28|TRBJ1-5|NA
TGTGCCAGCAGTTTTTCCGGGAGGTATAGCAATCAGCCCCAGCATTTT
CASSFSGRYSNQPQHF
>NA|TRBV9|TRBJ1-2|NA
TGTGCCAGCAGCCTGGACCCCTATGGCTACACCTTC
CASSLDPYGYTF
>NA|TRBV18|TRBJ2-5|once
TGTGCCAGCTCACGAGCGGTAAAAGAGACCCAGTACTTC
CASSRAVKETQYF
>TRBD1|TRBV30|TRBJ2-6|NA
TGTGCCGGCCCCGACAGGGCCGGGGCCAACGTCCTGACTTTC
CAGPDRAGANVLTF
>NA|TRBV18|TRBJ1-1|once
TGTGCCAGCTCTCTCCAGGGAAGGGAAACTGAAGCTTTCTTT
CASSLQGRETEAFF
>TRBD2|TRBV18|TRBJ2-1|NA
TGTGCCAGCTCACCTCCTCGTGGCGGGAGGGCCAATGAGCAGTTCTTC
CASSPPRGGRANEQFF
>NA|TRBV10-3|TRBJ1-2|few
TGTGCCATCAGTGAGAACTATGGCTACACCTTC
CAISENYGYTF
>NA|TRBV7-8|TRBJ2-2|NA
TGTGCCAGCAGGACTCAGGGGTCCGGGGAGCTGTTTTTT
CASRTQGSGELFF
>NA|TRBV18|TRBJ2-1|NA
TGTGCCAGCTCACCACCGTACAGGGAGCAGTTCTTC
CASSPPYREQFF
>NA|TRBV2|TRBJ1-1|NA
TGTGCCAGCAGTGTTTTTCTGAACACTGAAGCTTTCTTT
CASSVFLNTEAFF
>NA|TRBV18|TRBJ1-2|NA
TGTGCCAGCTCACCAGCGGGAGGCACTAACTATGGCTACACCTTC
CASSPAGGTNYGYTF
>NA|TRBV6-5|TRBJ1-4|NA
TGTGCCAGCAAAAGGACTAATGAAAAACTGTTTTTT
CASKRTNEKLFF
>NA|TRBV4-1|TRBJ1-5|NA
TGCGCCAGCAGCCAGGAGGTGATGGGGGTTCAGCCCCAGCATTTT
CASSQEVMGVQPQHF
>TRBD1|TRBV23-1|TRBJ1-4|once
TGCGCCAGCAGTTCCGGGACAGGAGCAACTAATGAAAAACTGTTTTTT
CASSSGTGATNEKLFF
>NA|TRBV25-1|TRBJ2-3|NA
TGTGCCAGCAGTGGGTTGACTGCTGGGATGGATACGCAGTATTTT
CASSGLTAGMDTQYF
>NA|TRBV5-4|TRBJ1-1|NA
TGTGCCAGCACCTCCACAGTTATGAACACTGAAGCTTTCTTT
CASTSTVMNTEAFF
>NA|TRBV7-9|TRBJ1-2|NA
TGTGCCAGCACCCAGGACCCGGGAGCCCCGTATGGCTACACCTTC
CASTQDPGAPYGYTF
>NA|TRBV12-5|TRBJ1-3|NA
TGTGCTAGTGGTTTGTCCAGCTCTGGAAACACCATATATTTT
CASGLSSSGNTIYF
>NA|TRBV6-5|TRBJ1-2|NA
TGTGCCAGCAGCCGGTCAGGGGACGATGGCTACACCTTC
CASSRSGDDGYTF
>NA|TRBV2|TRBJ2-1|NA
TGTGCCAGCCGTGTCTTAATGGGCAATGAGCAGTTCTTC
CASRVLMGNEQFF
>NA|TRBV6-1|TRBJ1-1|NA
TGTGCCAGCAGTGAAGCAACGTGGCGGAATGAAGCTTTCTTT
CASSEATWRNEAFF
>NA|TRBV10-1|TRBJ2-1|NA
TGCGCCAGCAGTGGATTAAGTCCCACCCGGACTGAGCAGTTCTTC
CASSGLSPTRTEQFF
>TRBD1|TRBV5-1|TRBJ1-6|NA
TGCGCCAGCAGCTTGCGTGTGGGGACAGGGCCCTCGAGCTCCTATAATTCACCCCTCCACTTT
CASSLRVGTGPSSSYNSPLHF
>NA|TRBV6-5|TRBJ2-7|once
TGTGCCAGCTCAAAGGGGAACACCTACGAGCAGTACTTC
CASSKGNTYEQYF
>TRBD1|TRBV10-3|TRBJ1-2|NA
TGTGCCATCATGGGACAGGGAAAAGATAATGGCTACACCTTC
CAIMGQGKDNGYTF
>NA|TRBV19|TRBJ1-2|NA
TGTGCCAGTAGTATAGGGTATGGCTACACCTTC
CASSIGYGYTF
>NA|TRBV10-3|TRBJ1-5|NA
TGTGCCACCGCCCAGGGAATTGTCAATCAGCCCCAGCATTTT
CATAQGIVNQPQHF
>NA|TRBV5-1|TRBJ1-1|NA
TGCGCCAGCAGCTCGGACAGTGTGGTCCCTGAAGCTTTCTTT
CASSSDSVVPEAFF
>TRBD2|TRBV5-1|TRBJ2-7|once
TGCGCCAGCAGCCTGAGCGGGAGGGCCTCCTACGAGCAGTACTTC
CASSLSGRASYEQYF
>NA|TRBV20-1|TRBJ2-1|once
TGCAGTGCTAGAGGTCTGGTAGAGCAGTTCTTC
CSARGLVEQFF
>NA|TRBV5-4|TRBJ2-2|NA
TGTGCCAGCAGCCTGATGGTATCCGGGGGCGACACCGGGGAGCTGTTTTTT
CASSLMVSGGDTGELFF
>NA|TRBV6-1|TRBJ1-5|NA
TGTGCCACACTCTGGGGGGGGAGCAATCAGCCCCAGCATTTT
CATLWGGSNQPQHF
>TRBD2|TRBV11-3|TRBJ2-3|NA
TGTGCCAGCAGCATAGGACTAGCGGACACCACAGATACGCAGTATTTT
CASSIGLADTTDTQYF
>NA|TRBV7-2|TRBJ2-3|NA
TGTGCCAGCAGCTTAGCGGACGCAGATACGCAGTATTTT
CASSLADADTQYF
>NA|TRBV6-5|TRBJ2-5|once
TGTGCCAGCACCAAACCCGGGACTGCAGAGACCCAGTACTTC
CASTKPGTAETQYF
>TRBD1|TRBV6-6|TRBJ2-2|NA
TGTGCCAGCAGTAGATTCGGGGACAGTAACACCGGGGAGCTGTTTTTT
CASSRFGDSNTGELFF
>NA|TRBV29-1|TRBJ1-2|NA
TGCAGCGTTGTAGGGGTGAACTATGGCTACACCTTC
CSVVGVNYGYTF
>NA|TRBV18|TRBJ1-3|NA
TGTGCCAGCTCACCAAGGGGGGCGTCAGGAAACACCATATATTTT
CASSPRGASGNTIYF
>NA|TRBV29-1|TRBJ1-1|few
TGCAGCGTTGCGGGAGTTGAAGCTTTCTTT
CSVAGVEAFF
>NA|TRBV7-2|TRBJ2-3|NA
TGTGCCAGCAGCCCCATACTTAGCACAGATACGCAGTATTTT
CASSPILSTDTQYF
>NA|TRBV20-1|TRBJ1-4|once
TGCAGTGCCCTTAATGAAAAACTGTTTTTT
CSALNEKLFF
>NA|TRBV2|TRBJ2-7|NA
TGTGCCAGCAGTGACAAGGCAGGACGTCTCTACGAGCAGTACTTC
CASSDKAGRLYEQYF